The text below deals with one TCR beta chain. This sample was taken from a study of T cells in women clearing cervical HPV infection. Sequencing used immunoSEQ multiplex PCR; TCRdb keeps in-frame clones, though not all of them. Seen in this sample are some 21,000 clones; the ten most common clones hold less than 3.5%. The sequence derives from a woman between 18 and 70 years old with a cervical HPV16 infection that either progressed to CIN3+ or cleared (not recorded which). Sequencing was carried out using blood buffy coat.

CDR3 in amino acids: CSARHSGANVLTF. The sequenced part of the CDR3 DNA is TGCAGTGCTAGACACTCTGGGGCCAACGTC. The genes are TRBV20-1 and TRBJ2-6; no clear D. The read comes to an end 3 residues before the CDR3 does, leaving the germline J gene to fill in the end. CDR1 is DFQATT, CDR2 SNEGSKA, per germline (reference sequence). This CDR3 contains 13 residues. V was pared by 2 bases and J by 0 bases, with 2 bases between.